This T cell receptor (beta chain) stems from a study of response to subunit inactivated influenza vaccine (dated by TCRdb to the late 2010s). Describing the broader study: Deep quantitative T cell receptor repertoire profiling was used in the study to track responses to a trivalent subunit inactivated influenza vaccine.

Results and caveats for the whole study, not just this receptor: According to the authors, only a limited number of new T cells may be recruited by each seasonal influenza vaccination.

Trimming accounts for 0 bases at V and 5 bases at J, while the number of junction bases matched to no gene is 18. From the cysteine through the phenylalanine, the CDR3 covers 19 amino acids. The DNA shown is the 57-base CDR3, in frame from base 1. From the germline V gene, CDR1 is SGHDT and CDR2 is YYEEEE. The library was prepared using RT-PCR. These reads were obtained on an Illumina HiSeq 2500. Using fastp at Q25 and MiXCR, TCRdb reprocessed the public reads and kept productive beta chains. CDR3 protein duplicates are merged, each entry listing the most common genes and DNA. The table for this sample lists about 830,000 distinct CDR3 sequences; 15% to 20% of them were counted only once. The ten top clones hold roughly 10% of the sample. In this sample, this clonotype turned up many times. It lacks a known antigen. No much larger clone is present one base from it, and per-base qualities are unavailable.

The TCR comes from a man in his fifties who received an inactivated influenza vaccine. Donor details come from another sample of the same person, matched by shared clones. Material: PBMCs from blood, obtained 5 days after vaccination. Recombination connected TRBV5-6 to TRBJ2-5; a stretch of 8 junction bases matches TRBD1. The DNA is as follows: TGTGCCAGCAGCTTGGACGGTCAGGGGGCGAATAAACCAGGGGAGACCCAGTACTTC. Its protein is CASSLDGQGANKPGETQYF.